These T cell receptor beta chains were read from a single sample in a study of cytomegalovirus exposure and HLA in healthy donors. Produced via immunoSEQ multiplex PCR; TCRdb's table is partial and in-frame only. The sample lists some 150,000 clones, roughly 70% occurring once. The sequenced sample consisted of PBMCs. The receptors originated from a man aged 45-65 years in good health and CMV-seropositive. Each CDR3 is given with its conserved first and last residue. The D gene is left open where the match is weak. Clone size is stated in some rows and not others, as once, few, many or a class when expanded.

TRBV10-1	TRBJ2-7	-	-	TGCGCCAGCAGTGACATCCGGAGGAGCGGGCCTTCCTACGAGCAGTACTTC	CASSDIRRSGPSYEQYF
TRBV6-5	TRBJ1-5	-	-	TGTGCCAGCTCTTCCTCGTGGGGCAGCAATCAGCCCCAGCATTTT	CASSSSWGSNQPQHF
TRBV5-6	TRBJ2-2	-	-	TGTGCCAGCAGCAGAGGTGAATCCGGGGAGCTGTTTTTT	CASSRGESGELFF
TRBV5-1	TRBJ1-2	-	-	TGCGCCAGCAGCTCAGGTACGGGCTACACCTTC	CASSSGTGYTF
TRBV9	TRBJ2-5	-	TRBD1	TGTGCCAGCAGCGCAGGGGGCCAAGAGACCCAGTACTTC	CASSAGGQETQYF
TRBV6-6	TRBJ1-1	once	-	TGTGCCAGCAGTTCCAGGGACACCAAAGCTTTCTTT	CASSSRDTKAFF
TRBV20-1	TRBJ2-7	-	-	TGCAGTGCTAGAGATCGCAGGGGCCAGTACTTC	CSARDRRGQYF
TRBV18	TRBJ1-2	-	TRBD1	TGTGCCAGCTCGGGGGGACAGGGCAACTATGGCTACACCTTC	CASSGGQGNYGYTF
TRBV28	TRBJ1-1	-	TRBD1	TGTGCCAGCACTACAGGGACAGGTCGGACTTTCTTT	CASTTGTGRTFF
TRBV6-1	TRBJ2-3	-	TRBD2	TGTGCCAGCAGTATACGACTAGCGGGGAGAGATACGCAGTATTTT	CASSIRLAGRDTQYF
TRBV19	TRBJ1-6	-	TRBD1	TGTGCCAGTAGTATTACAGGGGCGAGTAGTAATTCACCCCTCCACTTT	CASSITGASSNSPLHF
TRBV7-8	TRBJ2-7	-	-	TGTGCCAGCAGCCGCAACAGGGACGAGCAGTACTTC	CASSRNRDEQYF
TRBV28	TRBJ2-1	-	-	TGTGCCAGCGCGCAGCATGGAGGATGGAATGAGCAGTTCTTC	CASAQHGGWNEQFF
TRBV2	TRBJ1-2	few	TRBD1	TGTGCCAGCAGGACTTTTGGGGGCGGACAGGGGAGCTATGGCTACACCTTC	CASRTFGGGQGSYGYTF
TRBV7-9	TRBJ2-1	-	-	TGTGCCAGCAGCTCTAACAATGAGCAGTTCTTC	CASSSNNEQFF
TRBV25-1	TRBJ2-7	-	TRBD1	TGTGCCAGCAGTGACTTCGACAGGGGCTCCTACGAGCAGTACTTC	CASSDFDRGSYEQYF
TRBV6-6	TRBJ2-7	-	-	TGTGCCAGCAGTTACAAGGTAGCCCCAACCTACGAGCAGTACTTC	CASSYKVAPTYEQYF
TRBV7-6	TRBJ2-1	-	TRBD2	TGTGCCAGCAGCTTTAGGGGAGTACTAGCGGGGGCCTACAATGAGCAGTTCTTC	CASSFRGVLAGAYNEQFF
TRBV7-9	TRBJ2-2	-	TRBD2	TGTGCCAGCAGCTTAAGCGGGAATACCGGGGAGCTGTTTTTT	CASSLSGNTGELFF
TRBV7-3	TRBJ1-2	-	TRBD1	TGTGCCAGCAGCTTAACCGGACAGGGCTCCGGCTACACCTTC	CASSLTGQGSGYTF
TRBV14	TRBJ2-7	-	-	TGTGCCAGCAGCCAAGATTACAGGTTCTCCTACGAGCAGTACTTC	CASSQDYRFSYEQYF
TRBV6-1	TRBJ1-5	few	-	TGTGCCAGCAGGAGGGGAGGAGAAGGCAATCAGCCCCAGCATTTT	CASRRGGEGNQPQHF
TRBV7-2	TRBJ2-7	-	TRBD2	TGTGCCAGTTCTCCCGCCGGGACTAGCTCCTACGAGCAGTACTTC	CASSPAGTSSYEQYF
TRBV6-5	TRBJ2-3	-	-	TGTGCCAGCAGCTACGGGACAGCGGGAGATACGCAGTATTTT	CASSYGTAGDTQYF
TRBV7-9	TRBJ2-1	-	TRBD1	TGTGCCAGCAGCTTGGACAGGGGGGATGAGCAGTTCTTC	CASSLDRGDEQFF
TRBV7-9	TRBJ2-5	-	TRBD2	TGTGCCAGCAGCAAGGGACTAGCGGCACAAGAGACCCAGTACTTC	CASSKGLAAQETQYF
TRBV9	TRBJ2-3	-	-	TGTGCCAGCAGCGTAGATCAGGGCCCGTCTGCCACAGATACGCAGTATTTT	CASSVDQGPSATDTQYF
TRBV5-1	TRBJ1-1	-	-	TGCGCCAGCAGCTTGGGGGCTCAGAACACTGAAGCTTTCTTT	CASSLGAQNTEAFF
TRBV5-5	TRBJ1-1	-	-	TGTGCCAGCAGCTTGGCCGCAGTGAACACTGAAGCTTTCTTT	CASSLAAVNTEAFF
TRBV29-1	TRBJ2-1	-	TRBD1	TGCAGCGTTCGCCGGGACAGGGACGCTAATGAGCAGTTCTTC	CSVRRDRDANEQFF
TRBV25-1	TRBJ1-5	-	-	TGTGCCAGCAGTGAAGGGGGGGCTAATAGACAGCCCCAGCATTTT	CASSEGGANRQPQHF
TRBV7-8	TRBJ2-3	few	-	TGTGCCAGCAGCTTGTTAGGGGGTGGGGCCACAGATACGCAGTATTTT	CASSLLGGGATDTQYF
TRBV7-3	TRBJ2-5	-	TRBD2	TGTGCCAGCAGCTTAGTTAGCGGGAGCGGCGAGACCCAGTACTTC	CASSLVSGSGETQYF
TRBV5-4	TRBJ2-5	-	TRBD2	TGTGCCAGCAGCCGCGGGGGGGCTGGCGAGACCCAGTACTTC	CASSRGGAGETQYF
TRBV2	TRBJ2-3	-	-	TGTGCCAGCAGTCCCCGGAGGGCCGCAGATACGCAGTATTTT	CASSPRRAADTQYF
TRBV5-8	TRBJ2-7	few	TRBD2	TGTGCCAGCACGACTAGCGCTTCTACTTACGAGCAGTACTTC	CASTTSASTYEQYF
TRBV19	TRBJ1-5	once	-	TGTGCCAGTAGTCCCGCGACAGGCCAGCCCCAGCATTTT	CASSPATGQPQHF
TRBV5-1	TRBJ1-2	once	-	TGCGCCAGCAGCTTGTCAGGGGCTAGCTATGGCTACACCTTC	CASSLSGASYGYTF
TRBV5-1	TRBJ2-7	once	TRBD2	TGCGCCAGCAGCTTGGGTAGCGGGGTTGCCTACGAGCAGTACTTC	CASSLGSGVAYEQYF
TRBV18	TRBJ2-2	-	-	TGTGCCAGCTCACCACCGACATCTCTCACCGGGGAGCTGTTTTTT	CASSPPTSLTGELFF
TRBV20-1	TRBJ2-5	-	-	TGCAGTGCTCCCAAAAAAGAGACCCAGTACTTC	CSAPKKETQYF
TRBV5-1	TRBJ1-6	-	-	TGCGCCAGCAGCTTCCAGGGAGGGAATAATTCACCCCTCCACTTT	CASSFQGGNNSPLHF
TRBV5-4	TRBJ1-1	-	-	TGTGCCAGCAGCTGGGGACATAACACTGAAGCTTTCTTT	CASSWGHNTEAFF
TRBV6-5	TRBJ2-3	-	TRBD1	TGTGCCAGCAGTTACTCTGGGACAGGCACAGATACGCAGTATTTT	CASSYSGTGTDTQYF
TRBV7-9	TRBJ2-3	-	-	TGTGCCAGCACCCCGGGCGCGGGGAAAGATACGCAGTATTTT	CASTPGAGKDTQYF
TRBV7-2	TRBJ2-1	few	-	TGTGCCAGCAGCCCTCGGGTAAGGTTGAATGAGCAGTTCTTC	CASSPRVRLNEQFF
TRBV7-2	TRBJ2-2	-	-	TGTGCCAGCAGCTCTCGGGTCACCGGGGAGCTGTTTTTT	CASSSRVTGELFF
TRBV4-1	TRBJ2-4	-	TRBD2	TGCGCCAGCAGCCAAGGGACTAGCGGGGGCCCCGGCTTCTTC	CASSQGTSGGPGFF
TRBV5-5	TRBJ2-1	-	TRBD2	TGTGCCAGCAGCCCAACTAGCGGGGCCTACAATGAGCAGTTCTTC	CASSPTSGAYNEQFF
TRBV5-1	TRBJ2-4	-	TRBD1	TGCGCCAGCAGCTCGACTGACAGGGGAAACATTCAGTACTTC	CASSSTDRGNIQYF
TRBV6-1	TRBJ1-1	-	-	TGTGCCAGCAGTGAACTGTCAGGGGCAAGAACTGAAGCTTTCTTT	CASSELSGARTEAFF
TRBV12-2	TRBJ2-3	-	-	TGTGCAAGTCGCTTAGTAGTTGTGAGGCAGGGAATCGTGTCAGATACGCAGTATTTT	CASRLVVVRQGIVSDTQYF
TRBV4-1	TRBJ1-6	-	-	TGCGCCAGCAGCCAGTTGGCAGGGGCATATTCTTATTCACCCCTCCACTTT	CASSQLAGAYSYSPLHF
TRBV19	TRBJ1-1	-	TRBD1	TGTGCCAGTAGGGGGACAGGGTATACTGAAGCTTCCTTT	CASRGTGYTEASF
TRBV18	TRBJ1-1	-	-	TGTGCCAGCTCCTCCTTAGAGGGCACTGAAGCTTTCTTT	CASSSLEGTEAFF
TRBV6-1	TRBJ1-1	-	TRBD1	TGTGCCAGCAGAGCAGGGGGTAACACTGAAGCTTTCTTT	CASRAGGNTEAFF
TRBV29-1	TRBJ1-2	-	-	TGCAGCGTATGGGCCAATAACTATGGCTACACCTTC	CSVWANNYGYTF